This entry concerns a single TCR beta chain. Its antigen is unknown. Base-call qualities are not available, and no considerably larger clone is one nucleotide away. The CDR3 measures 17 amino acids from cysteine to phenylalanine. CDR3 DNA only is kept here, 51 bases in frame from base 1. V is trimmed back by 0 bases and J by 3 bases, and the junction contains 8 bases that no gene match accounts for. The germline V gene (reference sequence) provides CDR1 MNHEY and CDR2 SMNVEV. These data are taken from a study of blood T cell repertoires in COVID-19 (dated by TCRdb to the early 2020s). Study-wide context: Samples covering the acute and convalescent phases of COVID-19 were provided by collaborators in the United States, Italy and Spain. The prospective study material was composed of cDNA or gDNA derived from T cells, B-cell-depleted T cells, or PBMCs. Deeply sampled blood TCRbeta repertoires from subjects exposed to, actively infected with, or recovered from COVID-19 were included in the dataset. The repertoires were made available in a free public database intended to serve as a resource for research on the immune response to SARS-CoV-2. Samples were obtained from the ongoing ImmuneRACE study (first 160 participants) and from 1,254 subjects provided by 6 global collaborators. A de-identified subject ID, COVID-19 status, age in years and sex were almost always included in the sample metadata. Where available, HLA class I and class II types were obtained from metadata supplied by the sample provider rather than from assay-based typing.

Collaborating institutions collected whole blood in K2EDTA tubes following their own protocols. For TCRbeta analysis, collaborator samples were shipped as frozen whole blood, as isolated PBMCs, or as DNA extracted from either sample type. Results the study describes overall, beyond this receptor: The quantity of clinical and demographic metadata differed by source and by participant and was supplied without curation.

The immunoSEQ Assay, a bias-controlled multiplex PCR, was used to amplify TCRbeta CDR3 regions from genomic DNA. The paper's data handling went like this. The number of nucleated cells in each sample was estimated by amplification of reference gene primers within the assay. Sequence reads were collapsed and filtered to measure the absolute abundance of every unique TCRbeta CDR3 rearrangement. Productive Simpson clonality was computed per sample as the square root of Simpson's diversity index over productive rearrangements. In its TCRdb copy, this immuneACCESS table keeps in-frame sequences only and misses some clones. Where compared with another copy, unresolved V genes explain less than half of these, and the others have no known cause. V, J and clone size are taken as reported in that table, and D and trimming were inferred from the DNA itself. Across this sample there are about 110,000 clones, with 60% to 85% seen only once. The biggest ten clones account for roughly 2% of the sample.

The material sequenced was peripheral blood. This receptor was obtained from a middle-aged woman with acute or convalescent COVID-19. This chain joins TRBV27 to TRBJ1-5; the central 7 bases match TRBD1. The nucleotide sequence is TGTGCCAGCAGTTTATCGGGACAGTTCACCTTCAATCAGCCCCAGCATTTT. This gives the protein CASSLSGQFTFNQPQHF.